The sequence of this TCR beta chain was determined in a study of shared clonotypes between healthy human individuals. CDR3 size: 16 residues. Libraries were prepared by immunoSEQ multiplex PCR; TCRdb keeps only in-frame clonotypes and omits some of them. This sample carries about half a million clones, around 73% of them seen once, and the ten largest clones take more than 10%. Sequenced material: PBMCs. This chain links TRBV21-1 with TRBJ2-5; whether TRBD2, the table's D call, matches the DNA was not checked. TRBV21-1 is a known pseudogene. The receptor was derived from a woman in her 40s in good health. Some clones in this sample may be carry-over from other donors' samples. CDR3 residues: CASRGRWREGQETQYF. The CDR3 DNA reads TGTGCCAGCAGAGGGCGTTGGCGGGAGGGCCAAGAGACCCAGTACTTC.